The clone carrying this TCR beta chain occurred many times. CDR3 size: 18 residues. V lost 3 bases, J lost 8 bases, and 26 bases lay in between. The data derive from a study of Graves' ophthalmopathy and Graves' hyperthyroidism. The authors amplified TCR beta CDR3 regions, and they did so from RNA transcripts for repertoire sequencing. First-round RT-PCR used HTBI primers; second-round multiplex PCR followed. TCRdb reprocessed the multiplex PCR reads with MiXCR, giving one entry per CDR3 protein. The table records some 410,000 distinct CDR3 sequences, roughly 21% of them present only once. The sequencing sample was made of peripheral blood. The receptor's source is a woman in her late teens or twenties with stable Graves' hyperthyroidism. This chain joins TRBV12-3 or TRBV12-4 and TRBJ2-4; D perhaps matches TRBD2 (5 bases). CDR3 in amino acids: CASSLIFRRAPRRDIQYF. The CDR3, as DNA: TGTGCCAGCAGTTTGATTTTTCGGCGGGCCCCCCGGCGCGACATTCAGTACTTC.